The 2 T cell receptor beta chains presented below share a single source sample, sequenced in a study of T cell changes during pregnancy in multiple sclerosis (dated by TCRdb to the late 2010s). To prepare the library, the immunoSEQ multiplex PCR assay was applied. Not all clones reach the TCRdb copy of this immuneACCESS table, which keeps in-frame sequences only. Checked studies attribute under half of the gap to unresolved V genes and leave the rest unexplained. The sample records 91,000 or so clones, about 93% of which are singletons. The top ten constitute over 0.85% of the sample. This material consisted of peripheral blood, taken after pregnancy. The receptors stem from a female donor with multiple sclerosis, enrolled in a pregnancy study.

The chain carries TRBV10-2 and TRBJ1-2; D not resolved. In germline, CDR1 is WSHSY, CDR2 SAAADI. The CDR3 consists of 13 residues. Trimming removed 2 bases from V and 2 bases from J, with 6 bases in between. The CDR3 protein is CASSEGLNYGYTF. The CDR3 bases are TGCGCCAGCAGTGAGGGCTTGAACTATGGCTACACCTTC.

This clone occurred a few times. The CDR3 spells CASTEYYGYTF. The CDR3 nucleotides read TGTGCCAGCACGGAGTACTATGGCTACACCTTC. V is TRBV2 and J is TRBJ1-2; D remains ambiguous. Germline CDR1 and CDR2: SNHLY and FYNNEI. This CDR3 is 11 amino acids long. Deletions cut 7 bases from V and 3 bases from J, with 6 bases between.